The rows below give T cell receptor beta chains drawn from one sample of a study of T cells after yellow fever vaccination. TCRdb re-analysed the 5' RACE reads in MiXCR, keeping a single row per CDR3 protein. The sample records under 200,000 distinct CDR3 sequences, 11% being singletons. The sequencing used CD8+ T cells sorted from PBMCs, collected 15 days after the yellow fever booster vaccination. The origin of the receptors is a man between 18 and 29 years old who received the YFV17D yellow fever vaccine. Each CDR3 is given with its conserved first and last residue. D genes are given only for firm matches. Expanded clones are given a class, and other clones once, few, many or no size at all.

CDR3	DNA	D	size	V	J
CASSQGSGPQHF	TGTGCCAGCAGCCAAGGGAGTGGGCCCCAGCATTTT	-	-	TRBV3-1	TRBJ1-5
CASTPSGGVGETQYF	TGTGCCAGCACCCCCTCGGGGGGGGTTGGGGAGACCCAGTACTTC	TRBD2	-	TRBV6-1	TRBJ2-5
CASRPYTTGSGNTIYF	TGTGCCAGCAGACCATACACGACAGGCTCTGGAAACACCATATATTTT	-	-	TRBV5-5	TRBJ1-3
CASSPIGVAGGYTF	TGTGCCAGCAGCCCCATCGGCGTAGCAGGAGGCTACACCTTC	-	few	TRBV7-9	TRBJ1-2
CASTDWAKQETQYF	TGTGCCTCGACGGACTGGGCTAAGCAAGAGACCCAGTACTTC	-	-	TRBV10-3	TRBJ2-5
CASSSGGIETQYF	TGTGCCAGCAGTTCTGGAGGGATAGAGACCCAGTACTTC	-	-	TRBV6-5	TRBJ2-5
CSARARVVNTEAFF	TGCAGTGCTAGAGCTCGGGTCGTGAACACTGAAGCTTTCTTT	-	few	TRBV20-1	TRBJ1-1
CASRNLLGHNEQFF	TGTGCCAGCAGAAACCTCTTGGGTCACAATGAGCAGTTCTTC	-	many	TRBV12-3/TRBV12-4	TRBJ2-1
CASSQDGGTGMNQPQHF	TGCGCCAGCAGCCAAGATGGTGGGACAGGGATGAATCAGCCCCAGCATTTT	TRBD1	-	TRBV4-3	TRBJ1-5
CASSSSLDRRSGYTF	TGTGCCAGCAGCTCATCCCTGGACAGGAGATCGGGCTACACCTTC	TRBD1	few	TRBV7-9	TRBJ1-2
CASSSIVPDTQCF	TGTGCCAGCAGCTCGATTGTGCCGGATACGCAGTGTTTT	-	few	TRBV7-8	TRBJ2-3
CASSPMRGTGRDEQYF	TGTGCCAGCAGCCCAATGCGGGGTACAGGGCGGGACGAGCAGTACTTC	-	-	TRBV11-2	TRBJ2-7
CASSPYRGLDTEAFF	TGTGCCAGCAGCCCCTACAGGGGGCTCGACACTGAAGCTTTCTTT	TRBD1	few	TRBV7-9	TRBJ1-1
CSVDTGDGYTF	TGCAGCGTGGATACAGGGGATGGCTACACCTTC	TRBD1	few	TRBV29-1	TRBJ1-2
CASSLGRTGVTGELFF	TGTGCCAGCAGCTTAGGACGGACAGGGGTCACCGGGGAGCTGTTTTTT	TRBD1	-	TRBV7-9	TRBJ2-2
CASSLTDTQYF	TGTGCCAGCAGTTTAACAGATACGCAGTATTTT	-	medium-sized	TRBV12-3/TRBV12-4	TRBJ2-3
CASREGQGSNQPQHF	TGTGCCAGCAGAGAAGGACAGGGGAGTAATCAGCCCCAGCATTTT	TRBD1	-	TRBV2	TRBJ1-5
CSVQKGIGGYTF	TGCAGCGTCCAAAAAGGTATTGGTGGCTACACCTTC	-	-	TRBV29-1	TRBJ1-2